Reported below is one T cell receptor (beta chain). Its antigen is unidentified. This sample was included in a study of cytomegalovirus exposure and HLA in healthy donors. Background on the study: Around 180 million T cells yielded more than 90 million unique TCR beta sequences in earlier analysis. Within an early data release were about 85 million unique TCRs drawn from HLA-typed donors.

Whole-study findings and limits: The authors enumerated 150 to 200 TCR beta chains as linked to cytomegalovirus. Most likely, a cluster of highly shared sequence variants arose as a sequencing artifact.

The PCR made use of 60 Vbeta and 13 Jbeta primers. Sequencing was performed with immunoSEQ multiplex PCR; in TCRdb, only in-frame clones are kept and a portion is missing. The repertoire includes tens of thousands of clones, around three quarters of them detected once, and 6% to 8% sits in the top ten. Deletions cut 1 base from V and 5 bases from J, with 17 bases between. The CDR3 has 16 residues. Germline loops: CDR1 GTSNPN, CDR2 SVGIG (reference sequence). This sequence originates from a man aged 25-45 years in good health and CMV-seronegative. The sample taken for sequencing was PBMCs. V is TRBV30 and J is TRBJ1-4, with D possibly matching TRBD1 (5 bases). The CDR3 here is CAWSGTGGKLNEKLFF. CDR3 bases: TGTGCCTGGAGTGGTACGGGGGGGAAACTGAATGAAAAACTGTTTTTT. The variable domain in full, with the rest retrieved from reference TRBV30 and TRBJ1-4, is SQTIHQWPATLVQPVGSPLSLECTVEGTSNPNLYWYRQAAGRGLQLLFYSVGIGQISSEVPQNLSASRPQDRQFILSSKKLLLSDSGFYLCAWSGTGGKLNEKLFFGSGTQLSVL.